This T cell receptor (beta chain) was obtained from a study of Tregs in tolerant kidney transplant recipients. Overall study: The nonmyeloablative bone marrow transplants came from related graft donors, with transient mixed chimerism.

General study findings and limits: Biological reproducibility was not directly addressed in this study. For some patients, primers changed over time, blocking nucleotide-level comparison.

CDR3 length: 15 residues. Germline V gene lookup returns CDR1 MNHNS and CDR2 SASEGT. V trimming: 5 bases; J trimming: 2 bases; junction bases outside the gene matches: 5. Sequencing was performed with immunoSEQ multiplex PCR; in TCRdb, only in-frame clones are kept and a portion is missing. The sample holds tens of thousands of clones, 85% to 90% seen once. Notes on this clone: Its target is not known.

The sequence was obtained from a human donor who received a combined kidney and bone marrow transplant. The gene calls are TRBV6-1 and TRBJ2-7; 11 bases match TRBD2. The sample here was CD4+ T cells from blood, taken before the transplant. The CDR3 loop reads CASSRTSGRTYEQYF. In nucleotides, the CDR3 is TGTGCCAGCAGTCGAACTAGCGGGAGAACCTACGAGCAGTACTTC.